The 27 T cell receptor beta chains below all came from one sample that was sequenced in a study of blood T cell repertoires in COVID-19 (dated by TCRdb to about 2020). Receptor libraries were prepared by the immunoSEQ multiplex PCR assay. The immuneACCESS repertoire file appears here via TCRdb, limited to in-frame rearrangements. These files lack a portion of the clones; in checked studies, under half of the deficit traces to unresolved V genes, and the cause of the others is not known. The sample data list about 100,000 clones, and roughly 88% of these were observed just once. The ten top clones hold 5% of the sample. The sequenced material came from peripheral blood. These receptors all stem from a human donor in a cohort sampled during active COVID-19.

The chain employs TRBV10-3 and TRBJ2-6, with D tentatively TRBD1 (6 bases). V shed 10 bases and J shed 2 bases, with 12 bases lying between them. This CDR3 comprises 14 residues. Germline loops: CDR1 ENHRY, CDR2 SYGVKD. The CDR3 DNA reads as TGTGCCACCCTTCAGGGGACTGGGGCCAACGTCCTGACTTTC. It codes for CATLQGTGANVLTF.

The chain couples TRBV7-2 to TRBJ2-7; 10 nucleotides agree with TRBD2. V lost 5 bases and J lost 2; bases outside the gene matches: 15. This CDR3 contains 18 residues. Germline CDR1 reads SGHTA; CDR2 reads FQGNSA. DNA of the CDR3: TGTGCCAGCAGCGCCCGCGGGGGAGGAGCGGGAGGGCCCTACGAGCAGTACTTC. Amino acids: CASSARGGGAGGPYEQYF.

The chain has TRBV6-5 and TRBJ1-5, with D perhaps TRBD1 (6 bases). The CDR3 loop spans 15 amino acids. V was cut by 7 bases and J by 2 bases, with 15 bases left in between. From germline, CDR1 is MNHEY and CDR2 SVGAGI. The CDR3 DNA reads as TGTGCCAGCAACGACAGGAGCGGGGGCAATCAGCCCCAGCATTTT. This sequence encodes CASNDRSGGNQPQHF.

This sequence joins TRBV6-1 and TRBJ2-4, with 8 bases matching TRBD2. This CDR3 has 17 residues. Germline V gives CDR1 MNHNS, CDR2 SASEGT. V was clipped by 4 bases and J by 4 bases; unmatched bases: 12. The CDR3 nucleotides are TGTGCCAGCAGTGCCACGGGGGGGGGAACGGGAAAAAACATTCAGTACTTC. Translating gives CASSATGGGTGKNIQYF.

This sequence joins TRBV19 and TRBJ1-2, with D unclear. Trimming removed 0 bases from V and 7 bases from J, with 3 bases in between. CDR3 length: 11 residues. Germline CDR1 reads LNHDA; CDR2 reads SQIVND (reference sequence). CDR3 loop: CASSIEAGYTF. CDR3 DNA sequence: TGTGCCAGTAGTATAGAGGCTGGCTACACCTTC.

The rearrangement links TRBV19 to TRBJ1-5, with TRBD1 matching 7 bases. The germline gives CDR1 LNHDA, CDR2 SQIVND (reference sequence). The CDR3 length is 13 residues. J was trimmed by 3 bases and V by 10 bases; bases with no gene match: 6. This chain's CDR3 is CATRDRVNQPQHF. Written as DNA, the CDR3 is TGTGCCACTAGAGACAGGGTCAATCAGCCCCAGCATTTT.

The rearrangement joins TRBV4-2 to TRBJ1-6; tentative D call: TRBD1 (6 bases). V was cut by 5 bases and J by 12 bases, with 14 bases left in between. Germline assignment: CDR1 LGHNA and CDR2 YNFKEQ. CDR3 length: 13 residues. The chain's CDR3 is CASSGGEGEPLHF. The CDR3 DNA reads TGTGCCAGCAGCGGGGGTGAGGGGGAACCCCTCCACTTT.

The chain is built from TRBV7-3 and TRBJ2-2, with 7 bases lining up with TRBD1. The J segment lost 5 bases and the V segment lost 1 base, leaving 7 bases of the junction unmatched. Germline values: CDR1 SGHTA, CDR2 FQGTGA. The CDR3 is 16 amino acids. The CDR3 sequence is CASSLRQGGITGELFF. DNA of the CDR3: TGTGCCAGCAGCTTAAGACAGGGTGGGATTACCGGGGAGCTGTTTTTT.

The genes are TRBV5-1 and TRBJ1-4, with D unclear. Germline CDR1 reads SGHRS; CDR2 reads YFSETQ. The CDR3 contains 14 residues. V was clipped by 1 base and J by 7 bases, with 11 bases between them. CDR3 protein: CASSLKVSGEKLFF. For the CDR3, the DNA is TGCGCCAGCAGCTTGAAGGTCTCAGGTGAAAAACTGTTTTTT.

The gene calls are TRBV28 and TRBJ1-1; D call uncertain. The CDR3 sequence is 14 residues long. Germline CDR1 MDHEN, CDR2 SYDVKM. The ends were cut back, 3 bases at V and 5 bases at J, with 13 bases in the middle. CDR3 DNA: TGTGCCAGCAGTTTGGCAGGTAGGAAAACTGAAGCTTTCTTT. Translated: CASSLAGRKTEAFF.

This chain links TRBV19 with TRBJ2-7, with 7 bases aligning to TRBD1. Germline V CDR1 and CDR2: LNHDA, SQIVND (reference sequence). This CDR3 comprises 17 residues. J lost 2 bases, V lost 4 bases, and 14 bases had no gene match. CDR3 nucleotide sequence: TGTGCCAGTAGTAAAGACGCCAGACAGGGTGGTACCTACGAGCAGTACTTC. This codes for CASSKDARQGGTYEQYF.

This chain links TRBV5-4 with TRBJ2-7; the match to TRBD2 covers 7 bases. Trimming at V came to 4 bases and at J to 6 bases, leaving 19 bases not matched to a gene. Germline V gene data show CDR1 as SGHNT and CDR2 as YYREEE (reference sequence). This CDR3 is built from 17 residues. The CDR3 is CASSDRGDYLGPLEQYF. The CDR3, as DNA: TGTGCCAGCAGCGATCGGGGGGACTACCTTGGCCCCCTCGAGCAGTACTTC. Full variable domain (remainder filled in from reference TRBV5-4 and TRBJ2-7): ETGVTQSPTHLIKTRGQQVTLRCSSQSGHNTVSWYQQALGQGPQFIFQYYREEENGRGNFPPRFSGLQFPNYSSELNVNALELDDSALYLCASSDRGDYLGPLEQYFGPGTRLTVT.

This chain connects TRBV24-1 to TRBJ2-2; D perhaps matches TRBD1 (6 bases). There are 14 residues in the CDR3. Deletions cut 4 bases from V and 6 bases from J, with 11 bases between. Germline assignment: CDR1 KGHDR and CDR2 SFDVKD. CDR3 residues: CATSDYREAGELFF. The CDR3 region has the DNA TGTGCCACCAGTGACTACAGGGAAGCCGGGGAGCTGTTTTTT.

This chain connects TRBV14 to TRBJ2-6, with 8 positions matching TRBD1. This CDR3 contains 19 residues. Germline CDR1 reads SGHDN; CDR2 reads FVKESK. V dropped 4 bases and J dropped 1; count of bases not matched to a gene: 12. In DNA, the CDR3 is TGTGCCAGCAGCCTCCTGAACAGGGGGGCGGGGTCTGGGGCCAACGTCCTGACTTTC. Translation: CASSLLNRGAGSGANVLTF.

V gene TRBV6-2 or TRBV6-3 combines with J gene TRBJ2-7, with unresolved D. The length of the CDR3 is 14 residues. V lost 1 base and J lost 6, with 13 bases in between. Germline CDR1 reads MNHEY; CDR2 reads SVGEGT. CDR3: CASSYFLVRLEQYF. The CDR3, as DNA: TGTGCCAGCAGTTACTTTCTAGTTCGTCTCGAGCAGTACTTC.

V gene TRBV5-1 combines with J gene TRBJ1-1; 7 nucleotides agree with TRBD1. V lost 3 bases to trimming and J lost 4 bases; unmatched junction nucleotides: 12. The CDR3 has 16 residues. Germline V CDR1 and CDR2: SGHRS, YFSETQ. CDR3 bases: TGCGCCAGCAGCTCGGATCGGACAGGTTTTTTCACTGAAGCTTTCTTT. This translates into CASSSDRTGFFTEAFF.

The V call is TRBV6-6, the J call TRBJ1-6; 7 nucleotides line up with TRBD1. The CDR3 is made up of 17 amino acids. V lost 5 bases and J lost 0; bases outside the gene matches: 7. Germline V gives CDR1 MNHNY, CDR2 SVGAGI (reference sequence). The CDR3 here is CASSPHRGFSYNSPLHF. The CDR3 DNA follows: TGTGCCAGCAGTCCTCACAGGGGATTCTCCTATAATTCACCCCTCCACTTT.

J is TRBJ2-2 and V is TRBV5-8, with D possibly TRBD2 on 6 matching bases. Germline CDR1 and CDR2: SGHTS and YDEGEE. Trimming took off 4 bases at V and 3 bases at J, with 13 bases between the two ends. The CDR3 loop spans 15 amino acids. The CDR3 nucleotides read TGTGCCAGCAGCCGACCGGGACTCTACACCGGGGAGCTGTTTTTT. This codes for CASSRPGLYTGELFF.

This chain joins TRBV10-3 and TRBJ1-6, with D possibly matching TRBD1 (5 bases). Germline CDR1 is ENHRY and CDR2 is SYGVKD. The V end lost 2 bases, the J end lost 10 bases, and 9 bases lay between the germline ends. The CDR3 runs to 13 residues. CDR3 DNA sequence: TGTGCCATCAGTGAGGACAGAAGATCACCCCTCCACTTT. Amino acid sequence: CAISEDRRSPLHF.

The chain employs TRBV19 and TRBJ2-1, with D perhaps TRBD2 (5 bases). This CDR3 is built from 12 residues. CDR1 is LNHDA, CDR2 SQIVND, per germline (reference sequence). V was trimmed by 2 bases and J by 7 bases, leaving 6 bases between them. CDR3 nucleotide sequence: TGTGCCAGTAGTATACCGGGAAATGAGCAGTTCTTC. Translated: CASSIPGNEQFF.

CDR3 bases: TGTGCCAGCAGCTCGACCTACAGCATTAGGACAGGGGAAGGCGAAGCTTTCTTT. This codes for CASSSTYSIRTGEGEAFF. J is TRBJ1-1 and V is TRBV7-2, with TRBD1 matching 9 bases. This CDR3 spans 18 amino acids. Germline V CDR1 and CDR2: SGHTA, FQGNSA. J gave up 8 bases and V 4 bases, and 20 bases lay outside the gene matches.

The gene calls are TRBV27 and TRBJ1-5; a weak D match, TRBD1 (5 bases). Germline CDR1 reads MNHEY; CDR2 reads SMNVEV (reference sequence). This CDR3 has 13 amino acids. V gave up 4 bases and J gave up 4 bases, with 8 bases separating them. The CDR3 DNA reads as TGTGCCAGCAGTTACAGGTCTAATCAGCCCCAGCATTTT. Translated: CASSYRSNQPQHF.

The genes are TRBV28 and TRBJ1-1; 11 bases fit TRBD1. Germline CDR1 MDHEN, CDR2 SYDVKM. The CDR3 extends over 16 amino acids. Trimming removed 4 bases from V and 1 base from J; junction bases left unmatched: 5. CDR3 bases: TGTGCCAGCAGTTCCCCGGGACAGGGGGGGAACACTGAAGCTTTCTTT. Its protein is CASSSPGQGGNTEAFF.

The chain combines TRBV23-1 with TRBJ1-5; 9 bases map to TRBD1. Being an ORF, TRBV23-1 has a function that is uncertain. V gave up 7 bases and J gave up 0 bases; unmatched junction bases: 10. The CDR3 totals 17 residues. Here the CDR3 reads CASTSTGGNYSNQPQHF. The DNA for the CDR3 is TGCGCCAGCACCTCAACAGGGGGCAACTATAGCAATCAGCCCCAGCATTTT.

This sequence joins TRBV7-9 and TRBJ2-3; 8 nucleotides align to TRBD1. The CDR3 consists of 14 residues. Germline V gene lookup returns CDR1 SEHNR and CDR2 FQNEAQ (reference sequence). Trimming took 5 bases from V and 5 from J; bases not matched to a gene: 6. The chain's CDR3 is CASSAGQGLDTQYF. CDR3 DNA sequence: TGTGCCAGCAGCGCCGGACAGGGTTTAGATACGCAGTATTTT. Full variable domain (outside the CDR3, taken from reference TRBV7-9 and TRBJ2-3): DTGVSQNPRHKITKRGQNVTFRCDPISEHNRLYWYRQTLGQGPEFLTYFQNEAQLEKSRLLSDRFSAERPKGSFSTLEIQRTEQGDSAMYLCASSAGQGLDTQYFGPGTRLTVL.

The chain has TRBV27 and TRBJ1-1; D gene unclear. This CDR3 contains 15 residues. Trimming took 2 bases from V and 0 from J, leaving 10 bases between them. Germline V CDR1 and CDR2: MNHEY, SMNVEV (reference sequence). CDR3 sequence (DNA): TGTGCCAGCAGTTTAGAGGGAACCCTGAACACTGAAGCTTTCTTT. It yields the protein CASSLEGTLNTEAFF.

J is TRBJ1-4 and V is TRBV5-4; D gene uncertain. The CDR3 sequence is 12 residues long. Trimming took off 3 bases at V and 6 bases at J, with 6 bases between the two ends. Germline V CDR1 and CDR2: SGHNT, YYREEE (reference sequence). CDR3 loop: CASSSRDEKLFF. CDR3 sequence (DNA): TGTGCCAGCAGCTCCCGGGATGAAAAACTGTTTTTT.